This TCR beta chain emerged from a study of T cell changes during pregnancy in multiple sclerosis. Germline trimming cut 0 bases from V and 6 bases from J; bases unmatched to any gene: 4. The CDR3 has 15 amino acids. Looked up from germline, CDR1 is SGDLS and CDR2 is YYNGEE. TCRdb's copy holds only in-frame clones and misses some; the assay was immunoSEQ multiplex PCR. The sample records about 98,000 clones, about 91% being singletons. The sequence was obtained from a female donor in good health, enrolled as a control in a pregnancy study. Specimen: peripheral blood, collected after pregnancy. The chain carries TRBV9 and TRBJ2-3, with 10 bases lining up with TRBD2. The CDR3 region is CASSVVAGGKDTQYF. For the CDR3, the DNA is TGTGCCAGCAGCGTAGTAGCGGGGGGAAAGGATACGCAGTATTTT.